This T cell receptor beta chain was profiled in a study of identical twins. This clonotype was picked up a small number of times. TCRdb re-analysed the 5' RACE reads in MiXCR, keeping a single row per CDR3 protein. The sample lists 460,000 or so distinct CDR3 sequences; over 12% were seen once. V dropped 5 bases and J dropped 3 bases, with 14 bases sitting between them. CDR1 is LNHNV and CDR2 is YYDKDF in the germline V gene (reference sequence). CDR3 length equals 14 residues. These same data were also listed under a study on yellow fever vaccine responses in identical twins. Turning to that study: Among the twins, the vaccine T cell response reportedly seemed partly convergent and partly personalized.

This sequence originates from a woman under 30 in good health. The sequencing input was CD4+ T cells sorted from blood. This chain links TRBV15 with TRBJ2-7; D might be TRBD1 or TRBD2, each matching 5 bases. Written as DNA, the CDR3 is TGTGCCACCAGCGCCGGGGCCGATTTCTACGAGCAGTACTTC. Its protein is CATSAGADFYEQYF.